The 9 T cell receptor beta chains listed next were all sequenced from one sample in a study of Graves' ophthalmopathy and Graves' hyperthyroidism. CDR3 regions of TCR beta were amplified from RNA transcripts. Second-round multiplex PCR followed a first-round RT-PCR using HTBI primers. MiXCR was run by TCRdb on the multiplex PCR reads, yielding one entry per CDR3 protein. Seen here are over a million distinct CDR3 sequences, less than 45% observed once, and the top ten hold roughly 11%. The sequenced sample was peripheral blood or thyroid tissue (not recorded which). The source is an adult man with Graves' hyperthyroidism.

Concerning this clonotype itself: A much larger clone sits a single nucleotide away, making a read error possible. The chain couples TRBV9 to TRBJ1-1; TRBD1 might be the D (6 bases). Germline loops: CDR1 SGDLS, CDR2 YYNGEE. This CDR3 spans 18 amino acids. CDR3 sequence: CASSYSPESQGMDTEASF. In DNA form, the CDR3 reads TGTGCCAGCAGCTACTCACCCGAATCTCAGGGGATGGACACTGAAGCTTCCTTT. The full variable domain, its missing parts supplied by reference TRBV9 and TRBJ1-1, is DSGVTQTPKHLITATGQRVTLRCSPRSGDLSVYWYQQSLDQGLQFLIQYYNGEERAKGNILERFSAQQFPDLHSELNLSSLELGDSALYFCASSYSPESQGMDTEASFGQGTRLTVV.

Points on this clonotype: The CDR3 ends on some other residue instead of the conserved phenylalanine or tryptophan, so this is likely a read error. The genes are TRBV6-5 and TRBJ2-7; D gene unclear. This CDR3 spans 12 amino acids. Germline lookup yields CDR1 MNHEY and CDR2 SVGAGI. Trimming pared 1 base from V and 10 bases from J, leaving 11 bases between. CDR3 loop: CASSYLVTDQYC. The CDR3 bases are TGTGCCAGCAGTTACTTGGTGACGGATCAGTACTGC.

This clonotype was observed a handful of times. The chain employs TRBV5-1 and TRBJ2-2; unclear D gene. Germline lookup yields CDR1 SGHRS and CDR2 YFSETQ. Trimming shortened V by 6 bases and J by 7 bases, and 19 bases separated the two germline ends. The length of the CDR3 is 15 residues. The chain's CDR3 is CASTPSKVGYGELFF. The CDR3 coding sequence is TGCGCCAGCACCCCCTCAAAGGTGGGGTACGGGGAGCTGTTTTTT.

This clonotype was counted ten times or more. The J gene is TRBJ2-7, the V gene TRBV9; TRBD2 is a possible D gene (6 bases). Per germline, CDR1 SGDLS and CDR2 YYNGEE. The CDR3 covers 14 residues. The ends were cut back, 4 bases at V and 2 bases at J, with 13 bases in the middle. This chain's CDR3 is CASSPRRGTYEQYF. CDR3 in DNA: TGTGCCAGCAGCCCCCGGAGGGGCACCTACGAGCAGTACTTC.

There are many counts of this clonotype. J is TRBJ2-5 and V is TRBV20-1; 7 bases align to TRBD1. V lost 0 bases, J lost 2 bases, and 3 bases stayed unmatched. The germline V gene encodes CDR1 DFQATT and CDR2 SNEGSKA (reference sequence). The CDR3 spans 14 residues. The CDR3 is CSARDLGQQETQYF. The CDR3 DNA is TGCAGTGCTAGAGATCTGGGACAGCAAGAGACCCAGTACTTC.

This clonotype was seen many times. V usage is TRBV20-1 and J usage is TRBJ1-5, with TRBD1 matching 8 bases. J was trimmed by 4 bases and V by 0 bases; bases with no gene match: 8. The CDR3 is made up of 16 amino acids. Germline V gives CDR1 DFQATT, CDR2 SNEGSKA (reference sequence). Here the CDR3 reads CSARDSRGLGNQPQHF. CDR3 sequence (DNA): TGCAGTGCTAGAGATAGCAGGGGGCTGGGGAATCAGCCCCAGCATTTT.

This clonotype appeared many times. The chain combines TRBV15 with TRBJ1-5; 9 nucleotides match TRBD1. Germline-derived CDR1 and CDR2 are LNHNV and YYDKDF (reference sequence). The CDR3 runs 16 residues. V shed 0 bases, J shed 7 bases, and the junction held 7 bases outside the gene matches. The CDR3, as DNA: TGTGCCACCAGCAGAGATAGGGGGACAGGGAGGCAGCCCCAGCATTTT. Its translation: CATSRDRGTGRQPQHF. Filled out from reference TRBV15 and TRBJ1-5, the complete variable domain reads DAMVIQNPRYQVTQFGKPVTLSCSQTLNHNVMYWYQQKSSQAPKLLFHYYDKDFNNEADTPDNFQSRRPNTSFCFLDIRSPGLGDTAMYLCATSRDRGTGRQPQHFGDGTRLSIL.

Details on this clonotype: The conserved phenylalanine or tryptophan is not found at the CDR3 terminus, so this likely reflects a read error. This chain links TRBV28 with TRBJ2-7; TRBD1 aligns across 9 bases. This CDR3 has 13 amino acids. The V gene end was trimmed by 6 bases and the J gene end by 8 bases; junction bases not matched to a gene: 8. Germline CDR1 MDHEN, CDR2 SYDVKM. CDR3 sequence reads: CASSTTGGVKQYC. DNA of the CDR3: TGTGCCAGCAGCACCACAGGGGGCGTAAAGCAGTACTGC.

For this clonotype: Germline and junction disagree at one end, which may indicate a read error. The rearrangement uses TRBV10-2 and TRBJ1-5; D remains unclear. Germline CDR1 is WSHSY and CDR2 is SAAADI. The CDR3 runs to 15 residues. CDR3 sequence (DNA): TGTGCCAGCAGCCAAGACCCAGCGGTGGGGCAGCCCCAGCATTTT. Amino acid sequence: CASSQDPAVGQPQHF.